The table lists the clone carrying this TCR beta chain with many counts. It was with unique molecular identifiers that the TCRbeta library was prepared. TCRdb redid the calling of the PCR reads with MiXCR, one entry per CDR3 protein. The sample contains 700,000 to 950,000 distinct CDR3 sequences, 16% of which appear only once. These data are taken from a study of T-cell reconstitution after alpha-beta-depleted transplantation in children. V shed 8 bases and J shed 7 bases, with 25 bases lying between them. The CDR3 sequence is 16 residues long. The source was PBMCs, mostly from graft donor cells, collected 360 days after TCRalphabeta/CD19-depleted stem cell transplant. The gene calls are TRBV12-3 or TRBV12-4 and TRBJ2-3, with D possibly being TRBD1 (6 bases). This sequence originates from a male patient under 18 who had a stem cell transplant for acute lymphoblastic leukemia, so the T cells may come from the graft donor. CDR3 sequence: CASWHVQGPRGNTQYF. The CDR3 bases are TGTGCCAGCTGGCACGTACAAGGGCCGAGGGGGAATACGCAGTATTTT.